The subject of this entry is one T cell receptor (beta chain). There is no known antigen for this receptor. It has no much larger one-base neighbor in the sample; base qualities were not kept. To sequence the TCRbeta CDR3 region, genomic DNA was isolated from the sorted cells. The immunoSEQ Assay was used for sequencing of TCRbeta CDR3 regions. TCRdb mirrors the immuneACCESS table, restricted to in-frame sequences. Some clones are absent from its copies; in checked studies, under half trace to an unresolved V gene, and the reason for the others is unknown. This sample comprises some 8,300 clones, approximately 71% of them detected only once. About half of the sample is taken by the ten largest. Patients with autoimmune disease history or receiving systemic immunosuppression were excluded from the trial. In every dose cohort, peripheral blood was drawn for TCR sequencing at baseline, cycle 4 day 1, and cycle 7 day 1. Samples came from an open-label, multicenter, first-in-human phase I dose-escalation trial of ivuxolimab. The trial enrolled adults with locally advanced or metastatic head and neck squamous cell, hepatocellular, melanoma or renal cell carcinoma. Before TCR sequencing, CD4+ T cells and CD8+ T cells from peripheral blood were sorted into separate populations.

The junction shows trimming of 4 bases on V and 0 bases on J, plus 10 bases between the germline ends. Inclusive of the bounding cysteine and phenylalanine, the CDR3 is 14 residues long. Of the read, only the CDR3 DNA is kept; its 42 bases are in frame from base 1. Looking up the germline V gene yields CDR1 SGHRS and CDR2 YFSETQ. These data are taken from a study of OX40 agonist ivuxolimab in advanced cancers. Turning to the overall study: Ivuxolimab was a fully human IgG2 agonistic monoclonal antibody targeting the costimulatory receptor OX40 (CD134). Three dose-escalation patients achieved partial responses, one with hepatocellular carcinoma and two with cutaneous melanoma. Intravenous ivuxolimab was administered to patients every 2 weeks at six dose levels: 0.01, 0.1, 0.3, 1.5, 3 and 10 mg/kg. In the dose-escalation cohort, around four fifths of patients were male, and the mean age was around 60 years with a range of roughly 20 to 85. Peripheral TCRbeta sequencing aimed to test whether ivuxolimab altered TCR sequence diversity and caused clonal T-cell expansion. Of the roughly 53 patients in dose escalation, 19 had hepatocellular carcinoma, roughly 15 had melanoma, 9 had renal cell carcinoma and 9 had head and neck cancer. The paper describes the monotherapy dose-escalation part (N of about 52 patients) of the phase I trial of ivuxolimab. Patients were allowed to have had prior anti-PD-1, anti-PD-L1 or anti-CTLA-4 therapy, and 30% to 40% of the dose-escalation patients had been treated with checkpoint inhibitors. The full study reports these points: After ivuxolimab, more expanded clones were found on average in CD8+ T cells than in CD4+ T cells. Antigen specificity was not determined for the clonally expanded peripheral T cells. At doses from 0.1 to 3.0 mg/kg, clonal expansion was seen in both CD4+ and CD8+ blood T cells between baseline and week 6. In partial responders in the 0.1-3.0 mg/kg groups, normalized peripheral clonal expansion was found to be among the lowest, especially among CD8+ T cells. Low levels of normalized T-cell clonal expansion were also seen in some patients who did not respond.

Sequenced material: CD4+ or CD8+ T cells sorted from blood, taken in a trial of the OX40 agonist ivuxolimab. The V and J segments used are TRBV5-1 and TRBJ2-5, with an unclear D gene assignment. The receptor was derived from an adult with an advanced solid tumor such as melanoma, head and neck, liver or kidney cancer. The bases read TGCGCCAGCAGCGGTGGGTCCTACCAAGAGACCCAGTACTTC. It specifies CASSGGSYQETQYF.